Presented here are 27 T cell receptor beta chains from one specimen sequenced in a study of blood T cell repertoires in COVID-19. Using immunoSEQ multiplex PCR, the repertoire was profiled, and TCRdb retains in-frame clones only, with some absent. Of about 210,000 clones listed, approximately 91% are singletons. The sample taken for sequencing was peripheral blood. The receptors were sampled from a woman in her thirties or forties with acute or convalescent COVID-19.

The table lists this clone with a count of one. J is TRBJ1-1 and V is TRBV7-2; D not resolved. This CDR3 has 15 residues. Germline V gene sequence: CDR1 SGHTA, CDR2 FQGNSA. V was cut by 5 bases and J by 1 base, with 14 bases left in between. The CDR3 DNA reads as TGTGCCAGCAGCCTAACGACAACGAGGAACACTGAAGCTTTCTTT. It specifies CASSLTTTRNTEAFF.

This sequence joins TRBV4-2 and TRBJ1-1; TRBD1 matches at 8 bases. In germline, CDR1 is LGHNA, CDR2 YNFKEQ. Trimming took 1 base from V and 1 from J; bases not matched to a gene: 2. The CDR3 length is 15 residues. CDR3 loop: CASSQGGTGNTEAFF. CDR3 nucleotide sequence: TGTGCCAGCAGCCAAGGGGGGACAGGGAACACTGAAGCTTTCTTT.

The V gene is TRBV19, the J gene TRBJ1-5; tentative D call: TRBD1 (5 bases). V dropped 4 bases and J dropped 2 bases, with 12 bases sitting between them. The V gene's germline CDR1 is LNHDA and CDR2 SQIVND (reference sequence). The CDR3 is 15 amino acids. Written as DNA, the CDR3 is TGTGCCAGTAGTAACGTCGGGGGGGGCAATCAGCCCCAGCATTTT. Amino acids: CASSNVGGGNQPQHF.

The gene calls are TRBV2 and TRBJ2-2, with D possibly matching TRBD2 (7 bases). This CDR3 has 15 amino acids. The germline CDR1 and CDR2 sequences are SNHLY and FYNNEI. The germline V and J ends were trimmed by 8 bases and 2 bases, with 15 bases remaining between them. The CDR3: CASSPGGSNTGELFF. CDR3 DNA sequence: TGTGCCAGCTCCCCGGGGGGCTCCAACACCGGGGAGCTGTTTTTT.

V and J are TRBV5-1 and TRBJ2-3; the D gene is possibly TRBD1 (5 bases). Germline V gene data show CDR1 as SGHRS and CDR2 as YFSETQ. The CDR3 is made up of 14 amino acids. V was cut by 9 bases and J by 4 bases, with 18 bases left in between. The CDR3: CATSRSRVADTQYF. CDR3 bases: TGCGCCACCTCGAGGTCCAGGGTGGCAGATACGCAGTATTTT.

The chain carries TRBV30 and TRBJ2-5; 14 bases match TRBD2. The junction had 4 bases not matched to a gene; V was cut back by 2 bases and J by 2 bases. CDR1 and CDR2 from the germline V gene are GTSNPN and SVGIG (reference sequence). The CDR3 runs to 16 residues. CDR3 residues: CAWSRGLAGAQETQYF. The CDR3 nucleotides read TGTGCCTGGAGTCGGGGACTAGCGGGGGCTCAAGAGACCCAGTACTTC.

The chain employs TRBV19 and TRBJ2-2, with TRBD2 matching 12 bases. Losses at the gene ends were 10 bases for V and 4 bases for J; bases not matched to a gene: 4. CDR3 length: 14 residues. The germline gives CDR1 LNHDA, CDR2 SQIVND (reference sequence). CDR3 loop: CAIETSGGTGELFF. The CDR3 nucleotides are TGTGCCATTGAGACTAGCGGGGGCACCGGGGAGCTGTTTTTT.

The CDR3 region has the DNA TGTGCCATCAGTGGTGGGCCCGCCGCCGGGGAGCTGTTTTTT. Amino acid sequence: CAISGGPAAGELFF. The chain combines TRBV10-3 with TRBJ2-2; no reliable D call. The V and J ends lost 4 bases and 6 bases respectively, with 12 bases between them. Germline loops: CDR1 ENHRY, CDR2 SYGVKD. CDR3 length equals 14 residues.

The rearrangement links TRBV19 to TRBJ1-2; 11 positions agree with TRBD1. The germline V gene encodes CDR1 LNHDA and CDR2 SQIVND (reference sequence). The CDR3 covers 15 residues. The ends lost 5 bases at V and 7 bases at J; junction bases unmatched: 9. The CDR3 loop is CASSPRTGGHIGYTF. The CDR3 nucleotides read TGTGCCAGTAGTCCACGGACAGGGGGCCATATTGGCTACACCTTC. Supplemented by reference TRBV19 and TRBJ1-2, the full variable domain reads DGGITQSPKYLFRKEGQNVTLSCEQNLNHDAMYWYRQDPGQGLRLIYYSQIVNDFQKGDIAEGYSVSREKKESFPLTVTSAQKNPTAFYLCASSPRTGGHIGYTFGSGTRLTVV.

The chain recombines TRBV9 with TRBJ2-3; 11 nucleotides align to TRBD2. The CDR3 contains 17 residues. V shed 2 bases, J shed 2 bases, and the junction held 7 bases outside the gene matches. Germline assignment: CDR1 SGDLS and CDR2 YYNGEE. The CDR3 sequence: CASSVNSLAGVTDTQYF. Here the CDR3 DNA reads TGTGCCAGCAGCGTCAATTCACTAGCGGGAGTCACAGATACGCAGTATTTT.

The chain recombines TRBV27 with TRBJ2-2; 9 bases are a match to TRBD1. Germline CDR1 reads MNHEY; CDR2 reads SMNVEV (reference sequence). The V gene end was trimmed by 5 bases and the J gene end by 2 bases; junction bases not matched to a gene: 21. This CDR3 region has 21 residues. CDR3 protein: CASSPRPGTGLRIRNTGELFF. The CDR3 DNA sequence: TGTGCCAGCAGTCCTCGTCCCGGGACAGGGTTAAGGATTCGAAACACCGGGGAGCTGTTTTTT.

The chain has TRBV15 and TRBJ1-5; D not resolved. This CDR3 has 14 amino acids. CDR1 is LNHNV and CDR2 is YYDKDF in the germline V gene (reference sequence). Trimming shortened V by 3 bases and J by 2 bases, and 8 bases separated the two germline ends. As DNA, the CDR3 is TGTGCCACCAGCAGGGTCCTAGGCAATCAGCCCCAGCATTTT. This encodes CATSRVLGNQPQHF.

The J gene is TRBJ2-7, the V gene TRBV5-6, with D possibly being TRBD2 (6 bases). V lost 2 bases to trimming and J lost 6 bases, with 27 bases between them. This CDR3 is built from 18 residues. Germline V gene sequence: CDR1 SGHDT, CDR2 YYEEEE. The CDR3 sequence is CASSFYISRASEVREQYV. CDR3 bases: TGTGCCAGCAGCTTCTACATATCGAGGGCTAGCGAAGTGCGCGAGCAGTACGTC.

The rearrangement links TRBV7-9 to TRBJ1-2; TRBD1 is a possible D gene (5 bases). The ends were cut back, 5 bases at V and 6 bases at J, with 16 bases in the middle. Germline assignment: CDR1 SEHNR and CDR2 FQNEAQ (reference sequence). The CDR3 extends over 14 amino acids. CDR3 amino acids: CASSVTSGGDGYTF. The CDR3 bases are TGTGCCAGCAGCGTCACCTCTGGGGGGGATGGCTACACCTTC. The variable domain in full, completed from reference TRBV7-9 and TRBJ1-2, reads DTGVSQNPRHKITKRGQNVTFRCDPISEHNRLYWYRQTLGQGPEFLTYFQNEAQLEKSRLLSDRFSAERPKGSFSTLEIQRTEQGDSAMYLCASSVTSGGDGYTFGSGTRLTVV.

The chain combines TRBV6-6 with TRBJ2-1, with 12 bases fitting TRBD2. The ends lost 5 bases at V and 5 bases at J; junction bases unmatched: 10. CDR1 and CDR2 from the germline V gene are MNHNY and SVGAGI (reference sequence). The CDR3 length is 17 residues. The CDR3 loop is CASSPWTSGAKNNEQFF. CDR3 in DNA: TGTGCCAGCAGTCCCTGGACTAGCGGGGCTAAAAACAATGAGCAGTTCTTC.

V usage is TRBV5-4 and J usage is TRBJ2-3, with 7 bases matching TRBD1. CDR1 is SGHNT, CDR2 YYREEE, per germline (reference sequence). This CDR3 comprises 16 residues. The V segment lost 1 base and the J segment 2 bases; nucleotides outside the gene matches: 7. CDR3 coding DNA: TGTGCCAGCAGCTTGTGGGTAGGGGGCTCCACAGATACGCAGTATTTT. As protein: CASSLWVGGSTDTQYF.

The chain joins TRBV28 to TRBJ1-2, with TRBD1 matching over 7 bases. Germline V gives CDR1 MDHEN, CDR2 SYDVKM. The CDR3 spans 14 residues. The ends lost 6 bases at V and 2 bases at J; junction bases unmatched: 6. CDR3 DNA sequence: TGTGCCAGCAGATTGGGACAGTTGAACTATGGCTACACCTTC. Amino acid sequence: CASRLGQLNYGYTF.

This clone showed up just a few times. The chain links TRBV9 to TRBJ1-6, with TRBD1 matching 7 bases. This CDR3 contains 17 residues. CDR1 is SGDLS and CDR2 is YYNGEE in the germline V gene. V gave up 3 bases and J gave up 7 bases; unmatched junction bases: 13. This CDR3 reads CASSADGPTGLNSPLHF. The CDR3 DNA reads TGTGCCAGCAGCGCCGACGGACCGACAGGGCTGAATTCACCCCTCCACTTT.

J is TRBJ2-1 and V is TRBV5-4; 8 bases align to TRBD2. After removal of 2 bases from V and 8 bases from J, the junction contained 6 bases not matched to a gene. The CDR3 is 14 residues long. The germline V gene encodes CDR1 SGHNT and CDR2 YYREEE (reference sequence). CDR3 DNA sequence: TGTGCCAGCAGCTTTGACGGGGGGGCGGATGAGCAGTTCTTC. It yields the protein CASSFDGGADEQFF.

The rearrangement uses TRBV6-5 and TRBJ1-3; TRBD1 might be the D (5 bases). V was clipped by 7 bases and J by 4 bases, with 17 bases between them. CDR1 is MNHEY and CDR2 is SVGAGI in the germline V gene. This CDR3 contains 15 residues. The CDR3 DNA follows: TGTGCCAGCACATTAGACAGCGCGGGAGGAAACACCATATATTTT. Translating gives CASTLDSAGGNTIYF.

The V gene is TRBV2, the J gene TRBJ1-4; D may be TRBD1 (5 bases). CDR1 and CDR2 from the germline V gene are SNHLY and FYNNEI. CDR3 length: 16 amino acids. Deletions cut 7 bases from V and 2 bases from J, with 17 bases between. For the CDR3, the DNA is TGTGCCAGCATCTTCCAGGGTATTGCTACTAATGAAAAACTGTTTTTT. The encoded protein is CASIFQGIATNEKLFF. The complete variable domain, with remaining parts taken from reference TRBV2 and TRBJ1-4, reads EPEVTQTPSHQVTQMGQEVILRCVPISNHLYFYWYRQILGQKVEFLVSFYNNEISEKSEIFDDQFSVERPDGSNFTLKIRSTKLEDSAMYFCASIFQGIATNEKLFFGSGTQLSVL.

This chain uses TRBV2 with TRBJ1-6; a possible D gene is TRBD1 (6 bases). CDR1 and CDR2 from the germline V gene are SNHLY and FYNNEI. Trimming took 6 bases from V and 1 from J, leaving 13 bases between them. This CDR3 spans 16 amino acids. CDR3 loop: CASRADRRSYNSPLHF. The CDR3 DNA follows: TGTGCCAGCAGGGCCGACAGGAGGTCCTATAATTCACCCCTCCACTTT.

The CDR3 here is CASSLRREVKYGYTF. The CDR3 DNA is TGTGCCAGCAGCTTAAGACGAGAGGTCAAGTATGGCTACACCTTC. The chain has TRBV7-2 and TRBJ1-2; no firm D call. From germline, CDR1 is SGHTA and CDR2 FQGNSA. CDR3 length: 15 amino acids. The V end was cut by 2 bases, the J end by 5 bases, with 15 bases between.

The chain uses TRBV10-3 and TRBJ1-5; 7 nucleotides match TRBD1. Germline V gene lookup returns CDR1 ENHRY and CDR2 SYGVKD. V lost 2 bases and J lost 4; bases outside the gene matches: 8. CDR3 length: 16 residues. CDR3 protein: CAISEEDRRANQPQHF. In DNA form, the CDR3 reads TGTGCCATCAGTGAGGAGGACAGGCGGGCTAATCAGCCCCAGCATTTT.

The chain joins TRBV10-2 to TRBJ2-2, with 7 nucleotides matching TRBD1. CDR1 is WSHSY and CDR2 is SAAADI in the germline V gene. Unmatched junction bases numbered 13, after V lost 5 bases and J lost 4 bases. The CDR3 length is 17 residues. CDR3 in DNA: TGCGCCAGCAGTAACCGACAGGGTGGGGTTGGCACCGGGGAGCTGTTTTTT. It is translated as CASSNRQGGVGTGELFF.

J is TRBJ2-5 and V is TRBV7-2, with TRBD2 identical over 12 bases. The CDR3 runs 17 residues. Trimming cost V 4 bases and J 4 bases; bases outside gene matches: 10. Germline CDR1 SGHTA, CDR2 FQGNSA. CDR3 residues: CASSSVALAGGGETQYF. As DNA, the CDR3 is TGTGCCAGCAGCTCCGTAGCACTAGCGGGGGGAGGAGAGACCCAGTACTTC. The whole variable domain, filled in from reference TRBV7-2 and TRBJ2-5, reads GAGVSQSPSNKVTEKGKDVELRCDPISGHTALYWYRQSLGQGLEFLIYFQGNSAPDKSGLPSDRFSAERTGGSVSTLTIQRTQQEDSAVYLCASSSVALAGGGETQYFGPGTRLLVL.

The chain recombines TRBV5-1 with TRBJ2-4; unclear D gene. This CDR3 has 17 residues. Germline CDR1 is SGHRS and CDR2 is YFSETQ. V shed 0 bases and J shed 0 bases, with 13 bases lying between them. The chain's CDR3 is CASSLVLRGLAKNIQYF. In DNA form, the CDR3 reads TGCGCCAGCAGCTTGGTACTGAGAGGCCTAGCCAAAAACATTCAGTACTTC.